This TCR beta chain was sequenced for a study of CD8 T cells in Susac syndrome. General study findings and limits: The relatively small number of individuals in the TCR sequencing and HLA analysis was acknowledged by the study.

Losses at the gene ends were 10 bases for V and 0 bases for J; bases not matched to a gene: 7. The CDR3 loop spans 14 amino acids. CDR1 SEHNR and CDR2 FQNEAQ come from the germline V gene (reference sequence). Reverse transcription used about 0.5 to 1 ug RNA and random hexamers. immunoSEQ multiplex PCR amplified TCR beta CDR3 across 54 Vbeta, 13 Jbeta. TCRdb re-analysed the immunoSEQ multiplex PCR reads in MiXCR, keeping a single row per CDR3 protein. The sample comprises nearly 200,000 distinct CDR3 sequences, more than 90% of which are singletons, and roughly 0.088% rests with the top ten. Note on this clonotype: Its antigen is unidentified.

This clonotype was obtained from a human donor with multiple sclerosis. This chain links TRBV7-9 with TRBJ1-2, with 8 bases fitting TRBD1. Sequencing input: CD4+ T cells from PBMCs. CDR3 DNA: TGTGCCACCGGACAGGGCCCGGCTAACTATGGCTACACCTTC. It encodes CATGQGPANYGYTF.